This paragraph reports one TCR beta chain. Its antigen is unidentified. Method: immunoSEQ multiplex PCR; TCRdb's copy keeps in-frame clones and lacks some. The profile shows about 420,000 clones, approximately 88% of them singletons. The data are from a study of Ad26.COV2.S vaccination and SARS-CoV-2 variants. Study-wide results and limits: Analyses that measured TCR breadth and depth may have underestimated total T cell responses.

Treatment given: 19 received Ad26.COV2.S at low or high dose, single or two shots; 5 received placebo; per-sample allocation not given. Sampling was performed 63 days after the first vaccine or placebo injection. The receptor was isolated from a person between 18 and 60 years old who received the Ad26.COV2.S COVID-19 vaccine or a placebo. The sample in question was peripheral blood, obtained in a trial of Ad26.COV2.S vaccine versus placebo.

The CDR3 DNA reads as TGTGCCAGCAGCCCCGATGGGGGGCCCCGGGGAGATTCACCCCTCCACTTT. Translated: CASSPDGGPRGDSPLHF. The gene calls are TRBV7-6 and TRBJ1-6, with a weak D call TRBD1 (6 bases). CDR1 is SGHVS, CDR2 FNYEAQ, per germline. CDR3 length equals 17 residues. Trimming stripped 5 bases from V and 8 bases from J, with 22 bases between.